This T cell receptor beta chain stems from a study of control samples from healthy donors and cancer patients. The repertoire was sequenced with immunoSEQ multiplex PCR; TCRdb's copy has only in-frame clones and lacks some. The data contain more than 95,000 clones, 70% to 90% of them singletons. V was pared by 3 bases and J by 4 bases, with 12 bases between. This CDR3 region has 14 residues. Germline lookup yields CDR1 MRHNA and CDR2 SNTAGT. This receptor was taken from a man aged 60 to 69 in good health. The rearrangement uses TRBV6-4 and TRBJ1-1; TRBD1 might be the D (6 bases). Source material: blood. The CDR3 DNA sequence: TGTGCCAGCAGTGAGGACAGCTATGGCACTGAAGCTTTCTTT. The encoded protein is CASSEDSYGTEAFF.